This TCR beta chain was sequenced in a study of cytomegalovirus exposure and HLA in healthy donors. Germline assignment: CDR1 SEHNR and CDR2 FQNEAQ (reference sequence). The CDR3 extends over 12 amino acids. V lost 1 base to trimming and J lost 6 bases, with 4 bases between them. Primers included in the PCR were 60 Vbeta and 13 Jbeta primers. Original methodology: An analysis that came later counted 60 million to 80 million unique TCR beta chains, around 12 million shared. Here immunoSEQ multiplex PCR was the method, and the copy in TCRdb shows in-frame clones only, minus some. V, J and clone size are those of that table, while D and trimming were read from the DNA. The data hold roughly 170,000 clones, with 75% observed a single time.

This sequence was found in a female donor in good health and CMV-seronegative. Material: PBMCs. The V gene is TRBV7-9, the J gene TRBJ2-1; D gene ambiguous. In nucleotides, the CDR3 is TGTGCCAGCAGCTTAGTCTTCAATGAGCAGTTCTTC. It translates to CASSLVFNEQFF.